The 7 T cell receptor beta chains below come from one sample, sequenced in a study of blood T cells in healthy people across ages. The second PCR ran about 6 to 12 cycles with a sample-barcoded 5' primer and J-beta primers. TCRdb re-called the 5' RACE reads through MiXCR, storing one row per CDR3 protein. The sample comprises 2 million or so distinct CDR3 sequences, roughly 50% of which are singletons, and around 2.1% rests with the top ten. The specimen was blood. These receptors all stem from a woman in her forties in good health.

This sequence joins TRBV25-1 and TRBJ2-7, with D unresolved. V lost 6 bases and J lost 5, with 17 bases in between. CDR3 length: 14 residues. The germline V gene has CDR1 MGHDK and CDR2 SYGVNS. DNA of the CDR3: TGTGCCAGCAGGACTGGAGACGGACGTCACGAGCAGTACTTC. Protein product: CASRTGDGRHEQYF.

The chain is built from TRBV29-1 and TRBJ1-6; D call uncertain. CDR3 size: 12 residues. Trimming removed 6 bases at V and 6 bases at J, with 9 bases between. The V gene's germline CDR1 is SQVTM and CDR2 ANQGSEA. CDR3 amino acids: CSVIDGNSPLHF. CDR3 DNA: TGCAGCGTAATCGACGGTAATTCACCCCTCCACTTT.

The genes are TRBV21-1 and TRBJ1-5. TRBV21-1 is tagged as a pseudogene. This CDR3 is built from 10 residues. CDR3 DNA sequence: TGTGCCAGCGCGAACCAGCCCCAGCATTTT. Residues: CASANQPQHF.

This clonotype was seen a few times. The V call is TRBV7-2, the J call TRBJ1-2, with 9 bases that match TRBD1. This CDR3 spans 15 amino acids. The ends lost 4 bases at V and 4 bases at J; junction bases unmatched: 7. Germline-derived CDR1 and CDR2 are SGHTA and FQGNSA. The CDR3 DNA follows: TGTGCCAGCAGCTCCCCAACAGGGGGCTCCTATGGCTACACCTTC. It encodes CASSSPTGGSYGYTF.

With regard to this clonotype: The junction differs from germline at one of its ends, possibly a read error. The chain combines TRBV7-3 with TRBJ2-5; TRBD1 might be the D (5 bases). The CDR3 loop spans 15 amino acids. The V gene's germline CDR1 is SGHTA and CDR2 FQGTGA. CDR3 in DNA: TGTGCCTGCAGCGCCTTTGGATCAGGGTTAGAGACCCAGTACTTC. This encodes CACSAFGSGLETQYF.

V usage is TRBV4-1 and J usage is TRBJ2-7, with 9 bases lining up with TRBD1. This CDR3 is built from 15 residues. The trim removed 0 bases at V and 4 bases at J, leaving 4 bases unmatched. Germline V gene sequence: CDR1 MGHRA, CDR2 YSYEKL. Here the CDR3 DNA reads TGCGCCAGCAGCCAAGAGGACAGGGGAAGGTACGAGCAGTACTTC. Residues: CASSQEDRGRYEQYF.

This clonotype was seen only a few times. The chain uses TRBV7-3 and TRBJ2-1, with 7 bases aligning to TRBD1. The CDR3 sequence is 17 residues long. V was pared by 1 base and J by 6 bases, with 12 bases of the junction left unmatched. Germline loops: CDR1 SGHTA, CDR2 FQGTGA. As DNA, the CDR3 is TGTGCCAGCAGCTTAATCCCTGAACAGGGGAGAGGCAATGAGCAGTTCTTC. Protein product: CASSLIPEQGRGNEQFF. The variable domain in full, with the rest retrieved from reference TRBV7-3 and TRBJ2-1, is GAGVSQTPSNKVTEKGKYVELRCDPISGHTALYWYRQSLGQGPEFLIYFQGTGAADDSGLPNDRFFAVRPEGSVSTLKIQRTERGDSAVYLCASSLIPEQGRGNEQFFGPGTRLTVL.